The present T cell receptor beta chain was sequenced within a study of STAT3 mutations in large granular lymphocyte leukemia. Study summary: Over half of T-LGLL patients had one or more immunosuppressive regimens.

A note on this clone: Its antigen is unidentified.

Study-wide results and caveats: Every T-cell large granular lymphocyte leukemia patient had at least one immunodominant TCR beta clonotype. In about 30% of the 18 patients, new TCR clonotypes emerged after therapy.

Sequencing used immunoSEQ multiplex PCR; TCRdb keeps in-frame clones, though not all of them. The sample records 25,000 to 30,000 clones, more than 60% being singletons. This CDR3 has 14 residues. With 1 base removed from V and 1 base from J, the gap between germline ends came to 8 bases. The germline gives CDR1 SGHRS, CDR2 YFSETQ. The gene calls are TRBV5-1 and TRBJ1-1, with D perhaps matching TRBD1 (6 bases). The source of this sequence is a woman aged 45-65 years with T-cell large granular lymphocyte leukemia. Some clones in this sample may be carry-over from other donors' samples. The sample consisted of peripheral blood mononuclear cells. The chain's CDR3 is CASSLYRANTEAFF. CDR3 DNA: TGCGCCAGCAGCTTGTACAGGGCGAACACTGAAGCTTTCTTT. Full variable domain (remainder filled in from reference TRBV5-1 and TRBJ1-1): KAGVTQTPRYLIKTRGQQVTLSCSPISGHRSVSWYQQTPGQGLQFLFEYFSETQRNKGNFPGRFSGRQFSNSRSEMNVSTLELGDSALYLCASSLYRANTEAFFGQGTRLTVV.